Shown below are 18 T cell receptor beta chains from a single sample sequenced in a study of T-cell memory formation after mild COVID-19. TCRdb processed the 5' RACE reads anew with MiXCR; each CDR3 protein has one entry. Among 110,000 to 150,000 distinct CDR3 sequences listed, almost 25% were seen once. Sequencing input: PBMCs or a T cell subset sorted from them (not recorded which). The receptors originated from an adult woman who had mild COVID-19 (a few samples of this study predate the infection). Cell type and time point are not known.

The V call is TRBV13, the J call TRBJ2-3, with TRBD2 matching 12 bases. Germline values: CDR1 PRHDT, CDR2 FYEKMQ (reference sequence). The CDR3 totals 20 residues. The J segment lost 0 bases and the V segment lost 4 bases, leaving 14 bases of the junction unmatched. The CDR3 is CASSSEARLAGDPSTDTQYF. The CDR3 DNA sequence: TGTGCCAGCAGCTCCGAAGCCAGACTAGCGGGGGACCCTAGCACAGATACGCAGTATTTT. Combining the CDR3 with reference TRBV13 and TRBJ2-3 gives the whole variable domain AAGVIQSPRHLIKEKRETATLKCYPIPRHDTVYWYQQGPGQDPQFLISFYEKMQSDKGSIPDRFSAQQFSDYHSELNMSSLELGDSALYFCASSSEARLAGDPSTDTQYFGPGTRLTVL.

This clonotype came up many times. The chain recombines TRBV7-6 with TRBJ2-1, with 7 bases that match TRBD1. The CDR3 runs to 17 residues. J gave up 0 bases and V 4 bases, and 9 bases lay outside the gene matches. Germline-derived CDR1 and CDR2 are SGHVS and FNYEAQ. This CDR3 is CASSSTGSRSSYNEQFF. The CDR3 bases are TGTGCCAGCAGCTCGACAGGGAGCAGAAGCTCCTACAATGAGCAGTTCTTC.

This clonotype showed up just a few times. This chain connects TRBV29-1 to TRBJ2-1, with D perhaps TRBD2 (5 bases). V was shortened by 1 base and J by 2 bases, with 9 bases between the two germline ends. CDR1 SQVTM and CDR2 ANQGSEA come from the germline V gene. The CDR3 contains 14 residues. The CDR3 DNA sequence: TGCAGCGTTGAAGGGGAGAACGCCTACAATGAGCAGTTCTTC. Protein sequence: CSVEGENAYNEQFF.

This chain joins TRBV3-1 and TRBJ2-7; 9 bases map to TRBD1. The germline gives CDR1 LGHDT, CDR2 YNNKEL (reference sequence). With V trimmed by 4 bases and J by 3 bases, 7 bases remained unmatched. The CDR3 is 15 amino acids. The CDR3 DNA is TGTGCCAGCAGCCGCACCGGGACAGGGTTCTACGAGCAGTACTTC. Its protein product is CASSRTGTGFYEQYF.

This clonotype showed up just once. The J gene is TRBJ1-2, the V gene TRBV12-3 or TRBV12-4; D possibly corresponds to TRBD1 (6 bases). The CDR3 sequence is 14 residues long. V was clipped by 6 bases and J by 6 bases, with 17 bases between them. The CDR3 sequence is CASSPGTTWNGYTF. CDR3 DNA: TGTGCCAGCAGCCCTGGGACAACCTGGAATGGCTACACCTTC.

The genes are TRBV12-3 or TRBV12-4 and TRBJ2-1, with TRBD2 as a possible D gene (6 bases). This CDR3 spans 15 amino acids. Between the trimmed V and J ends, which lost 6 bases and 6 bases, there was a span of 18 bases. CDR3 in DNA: TGTGCCAGCAGCACGACTAGGGGCCGATTCAATGAGCAGTTCTTC. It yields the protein CASSTTRGRFNEQFF.

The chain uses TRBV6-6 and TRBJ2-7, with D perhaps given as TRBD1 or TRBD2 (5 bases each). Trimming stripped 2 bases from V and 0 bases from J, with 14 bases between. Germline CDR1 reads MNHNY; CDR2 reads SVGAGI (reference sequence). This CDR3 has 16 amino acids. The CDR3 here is CASSYGPRESSYEQYF. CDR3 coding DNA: TGTGCCAGCAGTTACGGACCCAGGGAGAGCTCCTACGAGCAGTACTTC.

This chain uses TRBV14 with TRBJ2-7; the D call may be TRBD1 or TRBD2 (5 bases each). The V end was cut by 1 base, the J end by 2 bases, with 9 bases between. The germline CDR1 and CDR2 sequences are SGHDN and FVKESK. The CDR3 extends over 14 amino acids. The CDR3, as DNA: TGTGCCAGCAGCCAAGTAAAGGGACCCTACGAGCAGTACTTC. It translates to CASSQVKGPYEQYF.

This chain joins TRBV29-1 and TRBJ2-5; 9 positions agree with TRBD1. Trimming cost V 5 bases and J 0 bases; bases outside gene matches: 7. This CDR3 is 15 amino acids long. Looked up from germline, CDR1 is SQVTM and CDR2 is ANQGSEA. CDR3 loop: CSVRGTGWYQETQYF. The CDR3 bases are TGCAGCGTTAGGGGGACAGGGTGGTACCAAGAGACCCAGTACTTC.

For the CDR3, the DNA is TGTGCCAGCAGCGCACGACTAGACCAAGAGACCCAGTACTTC. Translating gives CASSARLDQETQYF. The rearrangement joins TRBV9 to TRBJ2-5; D possibly corresponds to TRBD2 (6 bases). V was cut by 3 bases and J by 0 bases, with 9 bases left in between. Germline CDR1 SGDLS, CDR2 YYNGEE. This CDR3 spans 14 amino acids. Combining the CDR3 with reference TRBV9 and TRBJ2-5 gives the whole variable domain DSGVTQTPKHLITATGQRVTLRCSPRSGDLSVYWYQQSLDQGLQFLIQYYNGEERAKGNILERFSAQQFPDLHSELNLSSLELGDSALYFCASSARLDQETQYFGPGTRLLVL.

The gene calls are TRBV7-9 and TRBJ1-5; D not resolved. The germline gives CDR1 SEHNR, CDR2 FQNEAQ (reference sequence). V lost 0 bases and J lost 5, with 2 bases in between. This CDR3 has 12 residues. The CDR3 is CASSLADQPQHF. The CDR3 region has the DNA TGTGCCAGCAGCTTAGCGGATCAGCCCCAGCATTTT.

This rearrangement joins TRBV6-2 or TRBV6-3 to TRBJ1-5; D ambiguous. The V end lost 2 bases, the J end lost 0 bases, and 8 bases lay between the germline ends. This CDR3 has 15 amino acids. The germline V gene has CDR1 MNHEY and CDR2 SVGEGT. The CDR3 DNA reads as TGTGCCAGCAGTTACCTGCCAGGTAGCAATCAGCCCCAGCATTTT. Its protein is CASSYLPGSNQPQHF.

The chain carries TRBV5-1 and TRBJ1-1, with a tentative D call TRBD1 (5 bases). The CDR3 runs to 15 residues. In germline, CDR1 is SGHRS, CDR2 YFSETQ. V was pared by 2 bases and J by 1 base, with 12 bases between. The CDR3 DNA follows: TGCGCCAGCAGCTTAGCATGGACACCGAACACTGAAGCTTTCTTT. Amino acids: CASSLAWTPNTEAFF. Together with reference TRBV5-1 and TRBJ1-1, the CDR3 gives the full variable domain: KAGVTQTPRYLIKTRGQQVTLSCSPISGHRSVSWYQQTPGQGLQFLFEYFSETQRNKGNFPGRFSGRQFSNSRSEMNVSTLELGDSALYLCASSLAWTPNTEAFFGQGTRLTVV.

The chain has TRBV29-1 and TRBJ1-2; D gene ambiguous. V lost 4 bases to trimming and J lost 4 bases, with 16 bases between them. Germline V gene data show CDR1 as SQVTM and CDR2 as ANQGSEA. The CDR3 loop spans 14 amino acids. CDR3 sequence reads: CSVAVGIEGYGYTF. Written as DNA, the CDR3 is TGCAGCGTTGCAGTGGGCATTGAGGGCTATGGCTACACCTTC.

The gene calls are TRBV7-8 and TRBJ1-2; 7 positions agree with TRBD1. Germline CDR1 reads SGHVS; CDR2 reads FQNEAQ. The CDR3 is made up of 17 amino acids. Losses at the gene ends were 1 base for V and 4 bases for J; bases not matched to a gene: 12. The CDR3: CASSLVPGQEDGYGYTF. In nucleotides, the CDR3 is TGTGCCAGCAGCTTAGTACCCGGACAGGAAGATGGCTATGGCTACACCTTC.

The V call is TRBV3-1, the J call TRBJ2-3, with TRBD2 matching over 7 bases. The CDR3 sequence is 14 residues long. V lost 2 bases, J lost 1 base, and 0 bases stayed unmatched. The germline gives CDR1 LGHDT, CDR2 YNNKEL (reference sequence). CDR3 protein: CASSQSGGTDTQYF. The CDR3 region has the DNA TGTGCCAGCAGCCAAAGCGGGGGCACAGATACGCAGTATTTT.

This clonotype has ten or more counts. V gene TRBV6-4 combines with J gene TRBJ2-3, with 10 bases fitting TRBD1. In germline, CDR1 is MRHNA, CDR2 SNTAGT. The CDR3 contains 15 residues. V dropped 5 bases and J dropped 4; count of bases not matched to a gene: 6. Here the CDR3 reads CASSQTGGESDTQYF. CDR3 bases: TGTGCCAGCAGTCAGACAGGGGGCGAATCAGATACGCAGTATTTT.

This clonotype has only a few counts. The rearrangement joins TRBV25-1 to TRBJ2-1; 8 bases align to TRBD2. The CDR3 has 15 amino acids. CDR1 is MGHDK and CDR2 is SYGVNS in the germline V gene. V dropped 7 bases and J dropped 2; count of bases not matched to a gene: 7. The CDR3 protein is CASKTSGSPYNEQFF. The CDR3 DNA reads TGTGCCAGCAAGACGAGCGGGAGTCCCTACAATGAGCAGTTCTTC.